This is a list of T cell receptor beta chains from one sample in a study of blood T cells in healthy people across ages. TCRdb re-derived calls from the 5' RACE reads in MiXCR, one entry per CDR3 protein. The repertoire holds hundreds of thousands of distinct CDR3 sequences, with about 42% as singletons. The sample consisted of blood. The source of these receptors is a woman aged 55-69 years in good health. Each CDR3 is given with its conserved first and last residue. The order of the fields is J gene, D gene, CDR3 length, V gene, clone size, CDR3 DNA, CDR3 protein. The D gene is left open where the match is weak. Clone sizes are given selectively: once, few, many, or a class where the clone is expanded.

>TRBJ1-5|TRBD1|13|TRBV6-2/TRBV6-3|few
TGTGCCAGCCGGGACAGTACTAATCAGCCCCAGCATTTT
CASRDSTNQPQHF
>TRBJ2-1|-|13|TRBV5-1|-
TGCGCCAGCAGCTTGGAACCTGACAATGAGCAGTTCTTC
CASSLEPDNEQFF
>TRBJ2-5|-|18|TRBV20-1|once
TGCAGTGCTAGACCGTTTACTTGGACTGGTCTACCCCAAGAGACCCAGTACTTC
CSARPFTWTGLPQETQYF
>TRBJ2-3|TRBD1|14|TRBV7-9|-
TGTGCCAGCAGCTTAGAACAGGGGACAAATACGCAGTATTTT
CASSLEQGTNTQYF
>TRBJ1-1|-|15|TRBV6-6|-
TGTGCCAGCAGTTACGAAGGTCGCAGCTTGGGTGAAGCTTTCTTT
CASSYEGRSLGEAFF
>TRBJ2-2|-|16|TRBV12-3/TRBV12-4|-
TGTGCCAGCAGTTTTTGGTGGGACGGGAACACCGGGGAGCTGTTTTTT
CASSFWWDGNTGELFF
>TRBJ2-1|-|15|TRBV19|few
TGTGCCAGTACCTTTGGAGGGGGCCCCAACAATGAGCAGTTCTTC
CASTFGGGPNNEQFF
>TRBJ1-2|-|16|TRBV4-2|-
TGTGCCAGCAGCCCCGAGGGGCAGGTTGCCTTCTATGGCTACACCTTC
CASSPEGQVAFYGYTF
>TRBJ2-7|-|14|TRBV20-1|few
TGCAGTGCTCCGGTCACAGGTTTAACGTACGAGCAGTACTTC
CSAPVTGLTYEQYF
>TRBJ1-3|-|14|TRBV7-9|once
TGTGCCAGCAGCCCTCGGCGGGCTGAAAACACCATATATTTT
CASSPRRAENTIYF
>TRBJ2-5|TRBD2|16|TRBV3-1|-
TGTGCCAGCAGCCACGGGGCGGGGGGGCTTGGTGAGACCCAGTACTTC
CASSHGAGGLGETQYF
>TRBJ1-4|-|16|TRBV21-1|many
TGTGCCAGCAGCCAACACCCGGACAGGGGACATGAAAAACTGTTTTTT
CASSQHPDRGHEKLFF
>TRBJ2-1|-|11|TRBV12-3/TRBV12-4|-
TGTGCCAGCAGTTTTGTACACGAGCAGTTCTTC
CASSFVHEQFF
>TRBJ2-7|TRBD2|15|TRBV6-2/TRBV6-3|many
TGTGCCAGCAGTTACTCAACACTAGCGGTAGAGCCCCAGTACTTC
CASSYSTLAVEPQYF
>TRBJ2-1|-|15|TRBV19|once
TGTGCCGTAGCAGGGACCGGGAACCCATACAATGAGCAGTTCTTC
CAVAGTGNPYNEQFF
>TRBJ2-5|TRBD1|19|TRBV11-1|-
TGTGCCAGCAGCTTACGTGCGGCAGGGGGCGCCTGGGGCGAAGAGACCCAGTACTTC
CASSLRAAGGAWGEETQYF
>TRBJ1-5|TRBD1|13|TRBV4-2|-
TGTGCCAGCAGCCAGGGAGGGGGCAGAACCCAGCATTTT
CASSQGGGRTQHF
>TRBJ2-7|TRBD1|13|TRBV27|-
TGTGCCAGCAGCGACAGGGGAACCTACGAGCAGTACTTC
CASSDRGTYEQYF
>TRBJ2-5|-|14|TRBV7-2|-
TGTGCCAGCAGCTTAAAATTCCAGGGGCGGACCCAGTACTTC
CASSLKFQGRTQYF
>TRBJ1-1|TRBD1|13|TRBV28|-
TGTGCCAGCACCCGACAGGGACGCACTGAAGCTTTCTTT
CASTRQGRTEAFF
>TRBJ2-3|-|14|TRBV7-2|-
TGTGCCAGCAGCTCGCAACAGGGTACAGATACGCAGTATTTT
CASSSQQGTDTQYF